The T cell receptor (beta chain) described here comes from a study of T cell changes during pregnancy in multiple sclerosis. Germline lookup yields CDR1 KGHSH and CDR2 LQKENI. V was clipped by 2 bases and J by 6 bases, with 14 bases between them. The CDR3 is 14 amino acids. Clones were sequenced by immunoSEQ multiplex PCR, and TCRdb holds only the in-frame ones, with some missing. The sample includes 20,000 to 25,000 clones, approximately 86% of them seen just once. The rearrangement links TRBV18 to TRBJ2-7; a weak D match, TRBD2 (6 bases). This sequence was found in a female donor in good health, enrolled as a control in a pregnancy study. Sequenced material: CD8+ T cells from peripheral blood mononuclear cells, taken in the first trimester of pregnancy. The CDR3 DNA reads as TGTGCCAGCTCACCAGTTGGAGGGTTAGGCGAGCAGTACTTC. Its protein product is CASSPVGGLGEQYF.